The 31 T cell receptor beta chains listed next were all sequenced from one sample in a study of T cells in Graves' hyperthyroidism and ophthalmopathy. From RNA transcripts, TCR beta CDR3 regions were amplified. The TCR CDR3 first-round RT-PCR relied on the HTBI primer set. Using its own MiXCR run on the multiplex PCR reads, TCRdb lists one record per CDR3 protein. The repertoire holds approximately 600,000 distinct CDR3 sequences, with roughly 14% as singletons. The sequenced sample was blood. The receptors were sampled from a middle-aged woman with Graves' ophthalmopathy.

This clonotype was found once. The chain recombines TRBV6-1 with TRBJ1-6; D is uncertain. Trimming took off 2 bases at V and 3 bases at J, with 14 bases between the two ends. The length of the CDR3 is 17 residues. Germline V CDR1 and CDR2: MNHNS, SASEGT. CDR3 sequence (DNA): TGTGCCAGCAGTGAAACGAGCGTGAGAATCTATAATTCACCCCTCCACTTT. Residues: CASSETSVRIYNSPLHF.

This clonotype appeared a few times. The genes are TRBV6-1 and TRBJ2-5, with D possibly TRBD2 on 7 matching bases. V lost 6 bases and J 1 base, leaving 18 bases between the germline ends. In germline, CDR1 is MNHNS, CDR2 SASEGT. The CDR3 covers 16 residues. For the CDR3, the DNA is TGTGCCAGCAGGGCACAGGGAGGGGGTTTCCAAGAGACCCAGTACTTC. As protein: CASRAQGGGFQETQYF.

This clonotype was recorded at least ten times. The CDR3 DNA is TGCGCCAGCAGCTTGGGCTCCACTGGCCCTGAAGCTTTCTTT. Amino acids: CASSLGSTGPEAFF. The V and J genes are TRBV5-1 and TRBJ1-1; D gene uncertain. Trimming shortened V by 0 bases and J by 6 bases, and 12 bases separated the two germline ends. Germline CDR1 and CDR2: SGHRS and YFSETQ. The CDR3 totals 14 residues.

This clonotype was counted many times. V gene TRBV6-1 combines with J gene TRBJ2-5; no reliable D call. In germline, CDR1 is MNHNS, CDR2 SASEGT. V lost 6 bases and J lost 2, with 10 bases in between. CDR3 size: 13 residues. CDR3 amino acids: CASRPVRQETQYF. CDR3 nucleotides: TGTGCCAGCAGGCCCGTAAGACAAGAGACCCAGTACTTC.

The chain recombines TRBV6-5 with TRBJ2-7, with TRBD2 matching 8 bases. The CDR3 consists of 14 residues. The germline CDR1 and CDR2 sequences are MNHEY and SVGAGI. With 0 bases clipped from V and 3 bases from J, the junction kept 1 base outside the gene matches. CDR3 protein: CASSYSRGVYEQYF. CDR3 nucleotide sequence: TGTGCCAGCAGTTACTCGCGGGGGGTCTACGAGCAGTACTTC.

This clonotype appeared a few times. The chain employs TRBV5-6 and TRBJ1-5; TRBD1 might be the D (6 bases). The CDR3 extends over 15 amino acids. CDR1 SGHDT and CDR2 YYEEEE come from the germline V gene. V shed 4 bases and J shed 0 bases, with 11 bases lying between them. The CDR3 region is CASSPGVSSNQPQHF. As DNA, the CDR3 is TGTGCCAGCAGCCCAGGGGTTTCTAGCAATCAGCCCCAGCATTTT.

This clonotype occurred a few times. This chain links TRBV24-1 with TRBJ1-5, with D possibly being TRBD1 (5 bases). V shed 3 bases and J shed 4 bases, with 18 bases lying between them. The germline gives CDR1 KGHDR, CDR2 SFDVKD. The CDR3 runs to 17 residues. The CDR3: CATSDAAGVQMNQPQHF. CDR3 bases: TGTGCCACCAGTGATGCTGCGGGGGTTCAGATGAATCAGCCCCAGCATTTT.

This clonotype was detected many times. V gene TRBV6-5 combines with J gene TRBJ1-5; D gene uncertain. Trimming took off 5 bases at V and 11 bases at J, with 16 bases between the two ends. The CDR3 sequence is 13 residues long. The germline V gene has CDR1 MNHEY and CDR2 SVGAGI. The CDR3 DNA follows: TGTGCCAGCAGTACCAAGCCGGGAAAGGCCCAGCATTTT. Protein: CASSTKPGKAQHF.

This clonotype was observed many times. This sequence joins TRBV27 and TRBJ2-3; 7 bases match TRBD1. The CDR3 covers 14 residues. With 7 bases clipped from V and 2 bases from J, the junction kept 6 bases outside the gene matches. Germline values: CDR1 MNHEY, CDR2 SMNVEV (reference sequence). Written as DNA, the CDR3 is TGTGCCAGCAAGGGGGCCGGGAACACAGATACGCAGTATTTT. It yields the protein CASKGAGNTDTQYF.

This clonotype has ten or more counts. The V gene is TRBV12-3 or TRBV12-4, the J gene TRBJ2-2, with D tentatively TRBD2 (6 bases). Trimming left V 3 bases short and J 3 bases short, with 14 bases between. The CDR3 spans 16 residues. CDR3 region: CASSLGLGGDTGELFF. DNA of the CDR3: TGTGCCAGCAGTTTGGGTTTGGGGGGAGACACCGGGGAGCTGTTTTTT.

This clonotype was seen at least ten times. The CDR3 spells CASKNRGTGELFF. CDR3 DNA: TGTGCCAGCAAGAACAGGGGTACCGGGGAGCTGTTTTTT. The chain joins TRBV7-2 to TRBJ2-2, with 7 bases matching TRBD1. Germline values: CDR1 SGHTA, CDR2 FQGNSA. This CDR3 spans 13 amino acids. The V segment lost 7 bases and the J segment 5 bases; nucleotides outside the gene matches: 4.

This clonotype turned up a few times. V usage is TRBV5-1 and J usage is TRBJ2-5, with 9 bases identical to TRBD2. The CDR3 has 18 residues. Germline CDR1 SGHRS, CDR2 YFSETQ. V shed 4 bases and J 9 bases; nucleotides not matched to a gene: 22. CDR3 nucleotide sequence: TGCGCCAGCAGCCCGGCGGCACCGGGACTAGCATTCCAGGGGGCCCAGTACTTC. Its protein is CASSPAAPGLAFQGAQYF.

This clonotype was detected many times. This chain uses TRBV28 with TRBJ2-5; D not certain. The V and J ends lost 4 bases and 4 bases respectively, with 7 bases between them. The V gene's germline CDR1 is MDHEN and CDR2 SYDVKM. The CDR3 has 12 residues. Here the CDR3 reads CASSWIGETQYF. The CDR3 DNA reads as TGTGCCAGCAGTTGGATCGGAGAGACCCAGTACTTC.

This clonotype appeared many times. The gene calls are TRBV28 and TRBJ2-5; tentative D call: TRBD2 (5 bases). The V gene lost 4 bases and the J gene lost 5 bases, with 14 bases spanning the gap. Germline V CDR1 and CDR2: MDHEN, SYDVKM. This CDR3 has 14 residues. CDR3 coding DNA: TGTGCCAGCAGTTGGCTCCCGGGGTTTGAGACCCAGTACTTC. It translates to CASSWLPGFETQYF.

The chain has TRBV6-1 and TRBJ1-1; D might be TRBD1 (6 bases). V dropped 7 bases and J dropped 0 bases, with 9 bases sitting between them. There are 13 residues in the CDR3. Germline CDR1 reads MNHNS; CDR2 reads SASEGT. CDR3 residues: CASNRDVNTEAFF. As DNA, the CDR3 is TGTGCCAGCAACAGGGATGTGAACACTGAAGCTTTCTTT.

In this sample, this clonotype turned up many times. The chain is built from TRBV2 and TRBJ2-5; D is possibly TRBD1 (5 bases). Germline CDR1 reads SNHLY; CDR2 reads FYNNEI. V dropped 4 bases and J dropped 2 bases, with 11 bases sitting between them. CDR3 length: 14 residues. CDR3 bases: TGTGCCAGCAGTGCTGGACACCTTCAAGAGACCCAGTACTTC. Its protein product is CASSAGHLQETQYF.

The CDR3 sequence: CASSQESVNTEAFF. The CDR3 DNA is TGTGCCAGCAGCCAAGAATCGGTGAACACTGAAGCTTTCTTT. V and J are TRBV3-1 and TRBJ1-1; no definite D call. This CDR3 has 14 amino acids. The germline V and J ends were trimmed by 0 bases and 0 bases, with 5 bases remaining between them. CDR1 and CDR2 (germline): LGHDT, YNNKEL (reference sequence). The full variable domain, completed using reference TRBV3-1 and TRBJ1-1, is DTAVSQTPKYLVTQMGNDKSIKCEQNLGHDTMYWYKQDSKKFLKIMFSYNNKELIINETVPNRFSPKSPDKAHLNLHINSLELGDSAVYFCASSQESVNTEAFFGQGTRLTVV.

About this clonotype itself: A much more abundant neighbour one base away suggests this may be a read error. This chain links TRBV9 with TRBJ1-2; D unclear. Germline CDR1 reads SGDLS; CDR2 reads YYNGEE. This CDR3 comprises 14 residues. In nucleotides, the CDR3 is TGTGCCAGCAGCGTAGTAGCAAACAGCTATGGCTACAACTTC. It yields the protein CASSVVANSYGYNF. The whole variable domain, remainder taken from reference TRBV9 and TRBJ1-2, is DSGVTQTPKHLITATGQRVTLRCSPRSGDLSVYWYQQSLDQGLQFLIQYYNGEERAKGNILERFSAQQFPDLHSELNLSSLELGDSALYFCASSVVANSYGYNFGSGTRLTVV.

In this sample, this clonotype turned up many times. J is TRBJ2-7 and V is TRBV28; TRBD2 matches 7 bases. The CDR3 is 14 residues long. V was pared by 8 bases and J by 6 bases, with 13 bases of the junction left unmatched. Germline CDR1 MDHEN, CDR2 SYDVKM. CDR3 bases: TGTGCCAGCTTAGTTGGGGGGGGGAGCGGCGAGCAGTACTTC. Encoded protein: CASLVGGGSGEQYF.

This clonotype showed up many times. The rearrangement links TRBV12-3 or TRBV12-4 to TRBJ1-1; D is possibly TRBD1 (5 bases). V lost 1 base, J lost 7 bases, and 13 bases lay in between. The CDR3 totals 14 residues. The CDR3 coding sequence is TGTGCCAGCAGTTTAGATTCAGGGTCAGTTGAAGCTTTCTTT. Amino acid sequence: CASSLDSGSVEAFF.

This clonotype occurred many times. V and J are TRBV7-2 and TRBJ2-7; maybe TRBD1 (6 bases). The V and J ends lost 8 bases and 4 bases respectively, with 15 bases between them. In germline, CDR1 is SGHTA, CDR2 FQGNSA. This CDR3 has 13 residues. CDR3 in amino acids: CASATTQGYEQYF. CDR3 DNA: TGTGCCAGCGCCACAACCCAGGGGTACGAGCAGTACTTC.

This clonotype occurred many times. A junction boundary mismatches the germline segment, possibly from a read error. The chain carries TRBV7-7 and TRBJ2-5; D might be TRBD2 (6 bases). This CDR3 is 13 amino acids long. Germline V gene lookup returns CDR1 SSHAT and CDR2 FNYEAQ (reference sequence). The CDR3 reads CASSLRRDETQYF. The CDR3 DNA reads as TGTGCTAGCAGCTTAAGGCGGGACGAGACCCAGTACTTC. Full variable domain (remainder filled in from reference TRBV7-7 and TRBJ2-5): GAGVSQSPRYKVTKRGQDVTLRCDPISSHATLYWYQQALGQGPEFLTYFNYEAQPDKSGLPSDRFSAERPEGSISTLTIQRTEQRDSAMYRCASSLRRDETQYFGPGTRLLVL.

The table lists this clonotype with many counts. V usage is TRBV28 and J usage is TRBJ2-7; TRBD1 matches 8 bases. This CDR3 is built from 14 residues. The germline V gene encodes CDR1 MDHEN and CDR2 SYDVKM. Trimming cost V 7 bases and J 6 bases; bases outside gene matches: 11. The CDR3 is CASTRTGTGLEQYF. The CDR3 nucleotides are TGTGCCAGCACCCGGACAGGGACTGGTCTCGAGCAGTACTTC.

This clonotype was seen at least ten times. Written as DNA, the CDR3 is TGTGCCAGCAGTTCCGGGACTAGCGGGATAAGAGGGCGGGAGCAGTACTTC. It codes for CASSSGTSGIRGREQYF. The chain employs TRBV12-3 or TRBV12-4 and TRBJ2-7; 13 bases are shared with TRBD2. The CDR3 totals 17 residues. Unmatched junction bases numbered 13, after V lost 4 bases and J lost 7 bases.

This clonotype was seen at least ten times. The chain combines TRBV28 with TRBJ1-2; 8 bases match TRBD1. Unmatched junction bases numbered 6, after V lost 4 bases and J lost 2 bases. This CDR3 contains 15 residues. Germline CDR1 and CDR2: MDHEN and SYDVKM. The CDR3 here is CASSSTGATNYGYTF. In DNA, the CDR3 is TGTGCCAGCAGTTCGACAGGGGCTACGAACTATGGCTACACCTTC.

In this sample, this clonotype turned up a few times. This chain connects TRBV6-4 to TRBJ1-3; D ambiguous. Germline V gene data show CDR1 as MRHNA and CDR2 as SNTAGT. The CDR3 has 13 amino acids. Trimming stripped 3 bases from V and 3 bases from J, with 6 bases between. CDR3 in amino acids: CASSENIGNTIYF. The CDR3 DNA reads as TGTGCCAGCAGTGAAAATATTGGAAACACCATATATTTT.

The table lists this clonotype with many counts. V usage is TRBV28 and J usage is TRBJ1-1; D remains ambiguous. Germline-derived CDR1 and CDR2 are MDHEN and SYDVKM. CDR3 size: 18 residues. Deletions cut 3 bases from V and 2 bases from J, with 22 bases between. The DNA for the CDR3 is TGTGCCAGCAGTTTGTTTTGGGATCCCACTAACTCCAACACTGAAGCTTTCTTT. Protein sequence: CASSLFWDPTNSNTEAFF.

About this clonotype itself: A read error may explain this, as a much larger clone is one base away. The conserved closing phenylalanine or tryptophan is absent in this CDR3, likely reflecting a read error. The chain carries TRBV18 and TRBJ1-1; D is uncertain. Germline V gives CDR1 KGHSH, CDR2 LQKENI. V was pared by 2 bases and J by 3 bases, with 4 bases between. The CDR3 has 12 residues. In DNA form, the CDR3 reads TGTGCCAGCTCACCAGCGTACACTGAAGCTTTCTTA. Its protein product is CASSPAYTEAFL.

This clonotype was counted many times. The chain couples TRBV6-1 to TRBJ2-7; 7 nucleotides match TRBD2. The CDR3 sequence is 12 residues long. From germline, CDR1 is MNHNS and CDR2 SASEGT. J was trimmed by 6 bases and V by 7 bases; bases with no gene match: 6. This CDR3 reads CASTRERGEQYF. The DNA of the CDR3 is TGTGCCAGCACGCGGGAGCGAGGCGAGCAGTACTTC.

This clonotype was seen ten or more times. CDR3: CASSQIQGQETQYF. As DNA, the CDR3 is TGTGCCAGCAGCCAAATACAGGGGCAAGAGACCCAGTACTTC. The rearrangement joins TRBV14 to TRBJ2-5, with TRBD1 identical over 7 bases. With 2 bases clipped from V and 2 bases from J, the junction kept 2 bases outside the gene matches. Germline CDR1 is SGHDN and CDR2 is FVKESK. CDR3 length equals 14 residues.

At least ten counts were recorded for this clonotype. The chain is built from TRBV20-1 and TRBJ1-1; no definite D call. Trimming stripped 6 bases from V and 5 bases from J, with 7 bases between. The CDR3 length is 10 residues. The V gene's germline CDR1 is DFQATT and CDR2 SNEGSKA (reference sequence). CDR3 in amino acids: CSAPATEAFF. In nucleotides, the CDR3 is TGCAGTGCCCCGGCAACTGAAGCTTTCTTT.